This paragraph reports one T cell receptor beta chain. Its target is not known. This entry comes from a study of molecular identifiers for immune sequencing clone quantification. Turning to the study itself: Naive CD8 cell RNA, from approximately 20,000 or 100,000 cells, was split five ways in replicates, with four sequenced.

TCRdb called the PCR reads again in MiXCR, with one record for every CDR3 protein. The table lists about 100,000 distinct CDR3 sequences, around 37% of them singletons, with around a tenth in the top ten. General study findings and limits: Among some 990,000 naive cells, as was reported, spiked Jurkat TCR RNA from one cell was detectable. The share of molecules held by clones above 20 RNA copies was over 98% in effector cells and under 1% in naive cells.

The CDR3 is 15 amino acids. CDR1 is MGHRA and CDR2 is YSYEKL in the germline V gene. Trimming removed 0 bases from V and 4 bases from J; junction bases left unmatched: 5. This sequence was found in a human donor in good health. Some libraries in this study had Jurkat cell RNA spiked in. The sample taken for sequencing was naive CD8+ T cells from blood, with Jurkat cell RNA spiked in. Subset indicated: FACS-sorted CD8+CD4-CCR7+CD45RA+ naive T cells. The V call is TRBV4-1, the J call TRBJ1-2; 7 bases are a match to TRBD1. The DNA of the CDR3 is TGCGCCAGCAGCCAAGAGGAGGGACAGTCCTATGGCTACACCTTC. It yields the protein CASSQEEGQSYGYTF.